Below, one T cell receptor beta chain is given with its context. Assay used: immunoSEQ multiplex PCR; TCRdb lists only in-frame clones, some missing. The data contain around 70,000 clones, roughly nine tenths of them singletons. The CDR3 is 14 amino acids. V lost 5 bases and J lost 4; bases outside the gene matches: 6. The V gene's germline CDR1 is SGHVS and CDR2 FQNEAQ. This record belongs to a study of blood T cell repertoires in COVID-19. Study overall: Acute and convalescent COVID-19 specimens originated in the United States, Italy and Spain.

The TCR was taken from a human donor in a cohort sampled during active COVID-19. Sequences were obtained from peripheral blood. The chain recombines TRBV7-8 with TRBJ2-3; 7 nucleotides align to TRBD2. The CDR3 is CASSLTSSADTQYF. The CDR3 nucleotides are TGTGCCAGCAGCCTGACTAGCAGCGCAGATACGCAGTATTTT.